This TCR beta chain was identified during a study of CD4 T cells in relation to SARS-CoV-2 and coronaviruses. Unexposed donor CD4+ T cells date from about 2011-2018, before the COVID-19 pandemic. Naive and memory CD4+ T cells came from enriched cryopreserved PBMCs. In regard to this clone: The antigen remains unidentified.

Sequenced by immunoSEQ multiplex PCR; TCRdb stores in-frame clones only, minus some. The table lists under 90,000 clones, approximately 93% of them singletons, with 0.2% to 0.25% in the top ten. Study-level findings and limits: About 65% of donors had memory CD4+ clonotypes crossrecognizing SARS-CoV-2 and common cold coronavirus spike. No donor gave both pre-pandemic and post-infection samples.

This TCR was sampled from a human donor in good health. Sample: naive CD4+ T cells from PBMCs. The sample's subset: naive CD4+ T cells isolated by negative enrichment.

The CDR3 here is CASSPRQVTSYEQYF. The CDR3 DNA is TGTGCCAGCTCTCCCCGACAGGTGACCTCCTACGAGCAGTACTTC. The V call is TRBV18, the J call TRBJ2-7, with D possibly TRBD1 on 6 matching bases. V was shortened by 6 bases and J by 0 bases, with 15 bases between the two germline ends. Germline loops: CDR1 KGHSH, CDR2 LQKENI. CDR3 size: 15 residues.